These T cell receptor beta chains were read from a single sample in a study of regulatory T cells in long-lasting Graves disease. TCRdb processed the multiplex PCR reads anew with MiXCR; each CDR3 protein has one entry. The table includes over 300,000 distinct CDR3 sequences, about 19% detected once. The sequencing here drew on peripheral blood mononuclear cells (PBMCs), taken when the disease was refractory, from a patient treated with antithyroid drugs. The receptors were sampled from a female donor with Graves disease. Both conserved end residues are part of each CDR3. A D gene is named only where the DNA matches it firmly. Clone size, where shown, is once, few, many, or a class for clones that have expanded.

j_call | v_call | clone_size | d_call | cdr3_nt | cdr3_aa
TRBJ1-5 | TRBV20-1 | - | - | TGCAGTGCTAGACCACTATCAAATCAGCCCCAGCATTTT | CSARPLSNQPQHF
TRBJ1-3 | TRBV12-3/TRBV12-4 | - | - | TGTGCCAGCAGTTCGTCGACAGGTTGTGGAAACACCATATATTTT | CASSSSTGCGNTIYF
TRBJ1-2 | TRBV12-3/TRBV12-4 | many | - | TGTGCCAGCAGTTTGCGGACTCATGGCTACACCTTC | CASSLRTHGYTF
TRBJ1-2 | TRBV6-4 | few | TRBD1 | TGTGCCAGCAGTGAAAACAGGGGGCGCGGCTATGGCTACACCTTC | CASSENRGRGYGYTF
TRBJ2-2 | TRBV4-1 | - | - | TGCGCCAGCAGCCAATCCGCCCTGCGCACCGGGGAGCTGTTTTTT | CASSQSALRTGELFF
TRBJ2-7 | TRBV18 | - | TRBD1 | TGTGCCAGCTCACACACGACAGGGGGTCAATACGAGCAGTACTTC | CASSHTTGGQYEQYF
TRBJ1-5 | TRBV19 | - | - | TGTGCCAGTAGTATAATCGACAGAAACAATCAGCCCCAGCATTTT | CASSIIDRNNQPQHF
TRBJ1-5 | TRBV12-3/TRBV12-4 | - | - | TGTGCCAGCAGTTTAGGGCCACAAAGACCCCAGCATTTT | CASSLGPQRPQHF
TRBJ2-7 | TRBV27 | many | - | TGTGCCAGCAGTTTTCGGGAGAAAGAGTACGAGCAGTACTTC | CASSFREKEYEQYF
TRBJ2-4 | TRBV4-1 | few | - | TGCGCCAGCAGCCAAAAGCACCTCATCAGGGGCATAAACATTCAGTACTTC | CASSQKHLIRGINIQYF
TRBJ2-2 | TRBV20-1 | - | TRBD1 | TGCAGTGCTAGAGATAGGACAGGTGGACCCCCCGGGGAGCTGTTTTTT | CSARDRTGGPPGELFF